The 3 T cell receptor beta chains listed next were all sequenced from one sample in a study of shared clonotypes between healthy human individuals. Sequencing used immunoSEQ multiplex PCR; TCRdb keeps in-frame clones, though not all of them. The sample records over a million clones, about 84% being singletons. Sequences were obtained from memory CD4+ T cells from PBMCs. Subset indicated: CD45RA-negative fraction. The receptors derive from a man younger than 35 in good health. Some clones in this sample may be carry-over from other donors' samples.

This clone showed up just once. The V call is TRBV4-2, the J call TRBJ2-1, with D unclear. CDR1 is LGHNA and CDR2 is YNFKEQ in the germline V gene. This CDR3 is built from 16 residues. V gave up 1 base and J gave up 5 bases, with 15 bases separating them. CDR3 coding DNA: TGTGCCAGCAGCCAAGTCCAGTACTCTCGGGACAATGAGCAGTTCTTC. This translates into CASSQVQYSRDNEQFF.

The rearrangement links TRBV29-1 to TRBJ2-7; 7 nucleotides align to TRBD1. This CDR3 is built from 13 residues. With V trimmed by 5 bases and J by 0 bases, 4 bases remained unmatched. Germline V gives CDR1 SQVTM, CDR2 ANQGSEA. CDR3 DNA: TGCAGCGTTCAGACAGGGAGCTCCTACGAGCAGTACTTC. The encoded protein is CSVQTGSSYEQYF.

CDR3 amino acids: CASSLISAGGNEQFF. DNA for the CDR3: TGTGCCAGCAGCTTAATATCTGCGGGGGGAAATGAGCAGTTCTTC. J is TRBJ2-1 and V is TRBV7-8; 8 bases match TRBD2. CDR1 SGHVS and CDR2 FQNEAQ come from the germline V gene. CDR3 length equals 15 residues. Losses at the gene ends were 2 bases for V and 7 bases for J; bases not matched to a gene: 7.